This T cell receptor beta chain originates from a study of blood T cells in healthy people across ages. Background on the study: About one barcoded TCR beta cDNA was captured per two T cells. Broader study findings: The donors' CMV status was not determined, possibly confounding changes in expanded clonotypes.

This clonotype was seen at least ten times. Its antigen is not known. This CDR3 comprises 14 residues. V was cut by 5 bases and J by 3 bases, with 14 bases left in between. CDR1 and CDR2 from the germline V gene are MNHNY and SVGAGI (reference sequence). For the second PCR, which ran for 7 to 11 cycles, a sample-barcoded 5' primer and a J-beta primer mix were used. TCRdb itself ran the 5' RACE reads through MiXCR, one entry per CDR3 protein. The sample holds fewer than 800,000 distinct CDR3 sequences, about 30% seen once. The chain couples TRBV6-6 to TRBJ2-7; no clear D. The receptor comes from a woman of 80 years or more in good health. Sequencing used blood. The CDR3 region has the DNA TGTGCCAGCAGTAACCCCGGCCTGGACTACGAGCAGTACTTC. It specifies CASSNPGLDYEQYF.